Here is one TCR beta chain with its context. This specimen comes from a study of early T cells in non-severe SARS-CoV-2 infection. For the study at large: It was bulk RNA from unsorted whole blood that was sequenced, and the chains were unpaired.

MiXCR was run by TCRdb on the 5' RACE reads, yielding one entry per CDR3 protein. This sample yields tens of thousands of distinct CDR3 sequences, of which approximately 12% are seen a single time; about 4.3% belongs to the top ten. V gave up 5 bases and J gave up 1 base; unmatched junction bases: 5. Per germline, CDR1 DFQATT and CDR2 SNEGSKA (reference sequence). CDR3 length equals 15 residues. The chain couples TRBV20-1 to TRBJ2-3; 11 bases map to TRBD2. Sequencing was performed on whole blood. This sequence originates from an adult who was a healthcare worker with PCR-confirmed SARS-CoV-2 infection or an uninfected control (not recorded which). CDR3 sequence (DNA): TGCAGTGCTGAACCGGGACTAGCGGGCACAGATACGCAGTATTTT. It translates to CSAEPGLAGTDTQYF.